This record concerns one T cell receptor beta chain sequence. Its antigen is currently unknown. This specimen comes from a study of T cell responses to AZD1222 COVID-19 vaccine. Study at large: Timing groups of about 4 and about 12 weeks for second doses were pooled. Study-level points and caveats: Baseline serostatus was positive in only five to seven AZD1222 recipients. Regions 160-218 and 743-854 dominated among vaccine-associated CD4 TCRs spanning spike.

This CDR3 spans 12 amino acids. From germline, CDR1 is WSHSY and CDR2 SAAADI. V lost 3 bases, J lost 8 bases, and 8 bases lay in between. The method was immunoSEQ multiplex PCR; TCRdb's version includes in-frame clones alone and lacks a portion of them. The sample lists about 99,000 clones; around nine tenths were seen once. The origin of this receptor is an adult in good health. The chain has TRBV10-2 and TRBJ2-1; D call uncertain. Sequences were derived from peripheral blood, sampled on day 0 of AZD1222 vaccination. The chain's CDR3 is CASSDMGDEQFF. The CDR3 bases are TGCGCCAGCAGTGATATGGGCGATGAGCAGTTCTTC.